These 26 T cell receptor beta chains share one sample of origin, sequenced in a study of blood T cells in healthy people across ages. The use of a sample-barcoded 5' primer and a J-beta primer mix characterized a second PCR of roughly 6 to 11 cycles. Each CDR3 protein is one row after TCRdb ran MiXCR on the 5' RACE reads. This sample carries more than 1,000,000 distinct CDR3 sequences, about 25% of them seen once, and the ten largest clones take around 0.75%. This sample was shared with a second study, whose subject was T cells of mothers and their children.

The sample consisted of blood. Source of these receptors: a girl aged 2-10 years in good health.

This clonotype was seen a few times. The V and J genes are TRBV3-1 and TRBJ2-5; 13 nucleotides line up with TRBD2. The DNA end is more similar to TRBJ2-7, so the J call may be wrong. Germline V lookup: CDR1 LGHDT, CDR2 YNNKEL (reference sequence). The CDR3 covers 15 residues. The CDR3 spells CASSSGLAGFGEQYF. CDR3 in DNA: TGTGCCAGCAGCTCGGGACTAGCGGGATTTGGCGAGCAGTACTTC.

The CDR3 coding sequence is TGTGCCAGCAGTGACCCAGGGGGCCTCACTGAAGCTTTCTTT. It codes for CASSDPGGLTEAFF. This sequence joins TRBV2 and TRBJ1-1, with 8 positions matching TRBD1. CDR3 length: 14 residues. Trimming at V came to 3 bases and at J to 4 bases, leaving 4 bases not matched to a gene. Per germline, CDR1 SNHLY and CDR2 FYNNEI.

In its sample, this clonotype was seen a few times. This chain's CDR3 is CASSYPGQPTDTQYF. CDR3 coding DNA: TGTGCCAGCAGCTATCCGGGACAACCTACAGATACGCAGTATTTT. The rearrangement uses TRBV7-8 and TRBJ2-3; D is perhaps TRBD1 (6 bases). This CDR3 is built from 15 residues. With 4 bases removed from V and 3 bases from J, the gap between germline ends came to 14 bases. The V gene's germline CDR1 is SGHVS and CDR2 FQNEAQ.

The chain has TRBV20-1 and TRBJ1-1; D is possibly TRBD1 (5 bases). CDR3 length equals 15 residues. Looked up from germline, CDR1 is DFQATT and CDR2 is SNEGSKA (reference sequence). Trimming removed 4 bases at V and 2 bases at J, with 17 bases between. CDR3 bases: TGCAGTGCTACTCGACAGTACGGTCCAAACACTGAAGCTTTCTTT. Its protein is CSATRQYGPNTEAFF.

DNA of the CDR3: TGTGCCAGCAGTCCCGGACTGATCTACGAGCAGTACTTC. Amino acids: CASSPGLIYEQYF. V gene TRBV27 combines with J gene TRBJ2-5, with a weak D call TRBD2 (5 bases). The assigned J gene may be wrong: the sequence end matches TRBJ2-7 better. Germline lookup yields CDR1 MNHEY and CDR2 SMNVEV (reference sequence). The CDR3 has 13 amino acids.

The CDR3 nucleotides read TGTGCCAGCTCGCGGGGGGATACAGAGACCCAGTACTTC. The encoded protein is CASSRGDTETQYF. The V call is TRBV18, the J call TRBJ2-5; 8 bases line up with TRBD2. V shed 6 bases and J 4 bases; nucleotides not matched to a gene: 4. The CDR3 is 13 amino acids. The germline V gene has CDR1 KGHSH and CDR2 LQKENI. Together with reference TRBV18 and TRBJ2-5, the CDR3 gives the full variable domain: NAGVMQNPRHLVRRRGQEARLRCSPMKGHSHVYWYRQLPEEGLKFMVYLQKENIIDESGMPKERFSAEFPKEGPSILRIQQVVRGDSAAYFCASSRGDTETQYFGPGTRLLVL.

This clonotype has only a few counts. V usage is TRBV3-1 and J usage is TRBJ2-1; TRBD2 agrees at 9 bases. The CDR3 loop spans 14 amino acids. J was trimmed by 10 bases and V by 2 bases; bases with no gene match: 6. Looked up from germline, CDR1 is LGHDT and CDR2 is YNNKEL (reference sequence). CDR3 region: CASSQLAGIKEQFF. The CDR3 DNA reads TGTGCCAGCAGCCAACTAGCGGGAATAAAAGAGCAGTTCTTC.

This sequence joins TRBV5-1 and TRBJ2-5; the D gene is possibly TRBD1 (6 bases). The V and J ends lost 2 bases and 0 bases respectively, with 11 bases between them. The germline gives CDR1 SGHRS, CDR2 YFSETQ. The CDR3 runs 15 residues. This CDR3 reads CASSFTGQNQETQYF. CDR3 sequence (DNA): TGCGCCAGCAGCTTTACAGGGCAGAACCAAGAGACCCAGTACTTC.

This clonotype was counted at least ten times. The genes are TRBV5-1 and TRBJ2-5, with D uncertain. The CDR3 is made up of 13 amino acids. With 3 bases removed from V and 2 bases from J, the gap between germline ends came to 8 bases. In germline, CDR1 is SGHRS, CDR2 YFSETQ. The CDR3 nucleotides are TGCGCCAGCAGCTCGGTGGGTCAAGAGACCCAGTACTTC. It encodes CASSSVGQETQYF.

The chain joins TRBV7-2 to TRBJ2-1; 10 positions agree with TRBD2. The CDR3 consists of 19 residues. J gave up 2 bases and V 1 base, and 11 bases lay outside the gene matches. Per the germline V gene, CDR1 is SGHTA and CDR2 is FQGNSA. The CDR3 protein is CASSLGRKLAGVTYNEQFF. The CDR3 coding sequence is TGTGCCAGCAGCTTAGGAAGGAAGCTAGCGGGAGTCACCTACAATGAGCAGTTCTTC.

The chain's CDR3 is CASSPLRGLTYGYTF. CDR3 bases: TGTGCCAGCAGTCCCCTACGTGGGTTAACCTATGGCTACACCTTC. The chain joins TRBV27 to TRBJ1-2; D is uncertain. Germline V gene lookup returns CDR1 MNHEY and CDR2 SMNVEV (reference sequence). V lost 5 bases and J lost 4, with 17 bases in between. The CDR3 consists of 15 residues.

This clonotype was found a few times. The chain is built from TRBV6-2 or TRBV6-3 and TRBJ2-5; D possibly corresponds to TRBD2 (6 bases). CDR3 length equals 14 residues. V dropped 4 bases and J dropped 3 bases, with 12 bases sitting between them. The germline gives CDR1 MNHEY, CDR2 SVGEGT. CDR3 protein: CASSSWTTEETQYF. CDR3 DNA sequence: TGTGCCAGCAGTTCCTGGACTACAGAAGAGACCCAGTACTTC.

The rearrangement uses TRBV9 and TRBJ1-5, with a tentative D call TRBD1 (5 bases). V dropped 0 bases and J dropped 9 bases, with 19 bases sitting between them. Germline loops: CDR1 SGDLS, CDR2 YYNGEE. This CDR3 is built from 16 residues. CDR3 sequence reads: CASSVGEGPLNWPQHF. The CDR3 bases are TGTGCCAGCAGCGTAGGGGAGGGACCGCTTAATTGGCCCCAGCATTTT. Using reference TRBV9 and TRBJ1-5 for the parts outside the CDR3, the full variable domain is DSGVTQTPKHLITATGQRVTLRCSPRSGDLSVYWYQQSLDQGLQFLIQYYNGEERAKGNILERFSAQQFPDLHSELNLSSLELGDSALYFCASSVGEGPLNWPQHFGDGTRLSIL.

This chain connects TRBV15 to TRBJ2-2; D tentatively fits TRBD1 or TRBD2 (5 bases each). Per the germline V gene, CDR1 is LNHNV and CDR2 is YYDKDF (reference sequence). This CDR3 spans 16 amino acids. V lost 2 bases to trimming and J lost 7 bases, with 17 bases between them. The CDR3 reads CATSRWPKRGDGELFF. In DNA form, the CDR3 reads TGTGCCACCAGCAGATGGCCAAAGAGAGGGGACGGGGAGCTGTTTTTT.

In this sample, this clonotype turned up once. This chain uses TRBV29-1 with TRBJ1-3; D unclear. CDR1 SQVTM and CDR2 ANQGSEA come from the germline V gene. The CDR3 has 13 amino acids. Between the trimmed V and J ends, which lost 6 bases and 0 bases, there was a span of 9 bases. CDR3 in DNA: TGCAGCGTCCGGATGAGCTCTGGAAACACCATATATTTT. It yields the protein CSVRMSSGNTIYF.

The rearrangement links TRBV2 to TRBJ2-7, with D tentatively TRBD2 (5 bases). The length of the CDR3 is 13 residues. Germline CDR1 SNHLY, CDR2 FYNNEI. The germline V and J ends were trimmed by 7 bases and 2 bases, with 12 bases remaining between them. DNA for the CDR3: TGTGCCAGCATTCGGGGTACTCCCTACGAGCAGTACTTC. Translating gives CASIRGTPYEQYF. Using reference TRBV2 and TRBJ2-7 for the parts outside the CDR3, the full variable domain is EPEVTQTPSHQVTQMGQEVILRCVPISNHLYFYWYRQILGQKVEFLVSFYNNEISEKSEIFDDQFSVERPDGSNFTLKIRSTKLEDSAMYFCASIRGTPYEQYFGPGTRLTVT.

This clonotype was counted between two and nine times. The chain recombines TRBV9 with TRBJ2-5; no firm D call. Judging by the DNA end, TRBJ2-7 fits better; the J call may be wrong. The germline gives CDR1 SGDLS, CDR2 YYNGEE. This CDR3 has 13 residues. In DNA form, the CDR3 reads TGTGCCAGCAGCCCCGATGGGTTAGGCGAGCAGTACTTC. Its protein is CASSPDGLGEQYF.

In nucleotides, the CDR3 is TGCAGTGCAGCTAGCCCCAATGAGCAGTTCTTC. It translates to CSAASPNEQFF. The V call is TRBV20-1, the J call TRBJ2-7; a possible D gene is TRBD2 (5 bases). The better agreement between TRBJ2-1 and the DNA end casts doubt on the J call. The CDR3 length is 11 residues. Germline values: CDR1 DFQATT, CDR2 SNEGSKA (reference sequence).

The chain recombines TRBV5-1 with TRBJ1-4; D is ambiguous. The CDR3 is 13 amino acids. Trimming removed 9 bases at V and 7 bases at J, with 16 bases between. Germline V lookup: CDR1 SGHRS, CDR2 YFSETQ. The CDR3 region is CATKADRGEKLFF. The CDR3 coding sequence is TGCGCCACGAAAGCGGATCGGGGTGAAAAACTGTTTTTT.

This clonotype has a handful of counts. The gene calls are TRBV4-2 and TRBJ2-5; 15 bases agree with TRBD2. V was pared by 4 bases and J by 5 bases, with 5 bases of the junction left unmatched. CDR1 and CDR2 from the germline V gene are LGHNA and YNFKEQ. The CDR3 totals 16 residues. CDR3 sequence reads: CASSPRTSGGVETQYF. The CDR3 nucleotides are TGTGCCAGCAGCCCCCGGACTAGCGGGGGGGTGGAGACCCAGTACTTC.

The genes are TRBV12-5 and TRBJ2-1, with D hard to call. With the DNA end fitting TRBJ2-7 better, the J assignment may be wrong. The CDR3 is 12 amino acids. CDR1 is LGHNT, CDR2 FRNRAP, per germline. The CDR3, as DNA: TGTGCTAGTGGCTACGGCGCCTACGAGCAGTACTTC. Its protein is CASGYGAYEQYF.

The chain combines TRBV4-1 with TRBJ2-3, with D tentatively TRBD1 or TRBD2 (6 bases each). Germline CDR1 is MGHRA and CDR2 is YSYEKL. The germline V and J ends were trimmed by 4 bases and 1 base, with 18 bases remaining between them. The CDR3 contains 17 residues. The CDR3 DNA follows: TGCGCCAGCAGCCCCAATTGGGGGGCTAGCGGCACAGATACGCAGTATTTT. It is translated as CASSPNWGASGTDTQYF.

The chain carries TRBV6-5 and TRBJ1-6; D is ambiguous. Germline V gene lookup returns CDR1 MNHEY and CDR2 SVGAGI. The CDR3 is 15 amino acids. V gave up 0 bases and J gave up 6 bases, with 9 bases separating them. The CDR3 protein is CASSYSKNPNSPLHF. In DNA form, the CDR3 reads TGTGCCAGCAGTTACTCGAAAAACCCTAATTCACCCCTCCACTTT.

About this clonotype itself: The CDR3 carries no conserved terminal phenylalanine or tryptophan, so it likely arises from a read error. V gene TRBV12-3 or TRBV12-4 combines with J gene TRBJ1-1; the match to TRBD1 covers 12 bases. This CDR3 region has 17 residues. As DNA, the CDR3 is TGTGTCAGCAGTTATTCCGGGACAGGGGGCTTTGGTACTGAAGCTTTCCTT. Protein product: CVSSYSGTGGFGTEAFL.

The chain links TRBV4-3 to TRBJ1-1, with D uncertain. Deletions cut 0 bases from V and 9 bases from J, with 11 bases between. CDR3 length: 13 residues. Per germline, CDR1 LGHNA and CDR2 YSLEER. The CDR3 DNA reads TGCGCCAGCAGCCAAGATGGAGGAAAGCAAGCTTTCTTT. Its protein is CASSQDGGKQAFF.

J is TRBJ2-5 and V is TRBV5-1; possibly TRBD1 or TRBD2 for D (5 bases each). The V gene lost 0 bases and the J gene lost 3 bases, with 12 bases spanning the gap. The CDR3 totals 15 residues. Germline assignment: CDR1 SGHRS and CDR2 YFSETQ. The CDR3 sequence: CASSLDSGTEETQYF. The CDR3, as DNA: TGCGCCAGCAGCTTGGATTCCGGGACCGAAGAGACCCAGTACTTC.